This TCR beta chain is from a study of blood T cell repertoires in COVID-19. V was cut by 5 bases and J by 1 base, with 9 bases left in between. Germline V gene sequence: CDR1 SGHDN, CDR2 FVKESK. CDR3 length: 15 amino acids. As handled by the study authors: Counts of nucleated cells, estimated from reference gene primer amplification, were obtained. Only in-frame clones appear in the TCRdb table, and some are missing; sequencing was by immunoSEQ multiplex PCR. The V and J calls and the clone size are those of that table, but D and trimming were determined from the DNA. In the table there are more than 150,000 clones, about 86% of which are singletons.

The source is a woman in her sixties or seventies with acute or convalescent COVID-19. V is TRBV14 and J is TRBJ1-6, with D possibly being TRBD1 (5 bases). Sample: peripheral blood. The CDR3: CASSASGSYNSPLHF. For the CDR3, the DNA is TGTGCCAGCAGCGCATCAGGGTCCTATAATTCACCCCTCCACTTT.